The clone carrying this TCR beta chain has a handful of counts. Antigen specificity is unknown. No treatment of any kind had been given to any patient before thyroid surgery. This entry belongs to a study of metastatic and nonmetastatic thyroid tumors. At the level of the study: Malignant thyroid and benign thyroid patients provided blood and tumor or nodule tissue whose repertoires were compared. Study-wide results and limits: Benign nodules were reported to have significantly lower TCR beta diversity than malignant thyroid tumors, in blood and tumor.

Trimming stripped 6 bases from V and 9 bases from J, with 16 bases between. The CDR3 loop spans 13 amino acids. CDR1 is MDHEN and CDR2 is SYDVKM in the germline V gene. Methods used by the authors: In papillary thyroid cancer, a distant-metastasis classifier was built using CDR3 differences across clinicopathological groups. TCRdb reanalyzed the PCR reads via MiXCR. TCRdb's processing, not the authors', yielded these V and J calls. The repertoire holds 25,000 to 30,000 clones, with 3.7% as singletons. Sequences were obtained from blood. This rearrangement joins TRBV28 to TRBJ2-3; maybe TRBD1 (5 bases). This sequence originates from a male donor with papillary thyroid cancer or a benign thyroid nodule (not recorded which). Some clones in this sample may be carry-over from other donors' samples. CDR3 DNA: TGTGCCAGCAGCCGATCAGGGATAGACACGCAGTATTTT. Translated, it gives CASSRSGIDTQYF.